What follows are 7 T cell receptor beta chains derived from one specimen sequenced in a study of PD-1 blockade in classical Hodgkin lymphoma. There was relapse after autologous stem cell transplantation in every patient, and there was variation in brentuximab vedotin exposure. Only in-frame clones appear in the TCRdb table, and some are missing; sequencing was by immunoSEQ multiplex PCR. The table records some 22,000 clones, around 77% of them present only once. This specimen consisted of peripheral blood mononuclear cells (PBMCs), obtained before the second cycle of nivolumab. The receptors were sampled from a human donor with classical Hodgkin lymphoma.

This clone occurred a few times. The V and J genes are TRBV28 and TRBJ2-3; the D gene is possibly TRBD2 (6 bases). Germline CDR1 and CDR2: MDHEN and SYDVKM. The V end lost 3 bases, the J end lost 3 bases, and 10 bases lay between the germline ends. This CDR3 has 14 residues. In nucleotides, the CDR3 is TGTGCCAGCAGTTTTTTGGCGGGGACAGATACGCAGTATTTT. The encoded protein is CASSFLAGTDTQYF.

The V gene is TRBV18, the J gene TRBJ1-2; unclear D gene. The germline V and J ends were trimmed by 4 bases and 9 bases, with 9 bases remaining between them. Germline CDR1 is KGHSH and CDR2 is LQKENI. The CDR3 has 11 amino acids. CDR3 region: CASSHGRRYTF. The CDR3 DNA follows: TGTGCCAGCTCACATGGGAGACGCTACACCTTC.

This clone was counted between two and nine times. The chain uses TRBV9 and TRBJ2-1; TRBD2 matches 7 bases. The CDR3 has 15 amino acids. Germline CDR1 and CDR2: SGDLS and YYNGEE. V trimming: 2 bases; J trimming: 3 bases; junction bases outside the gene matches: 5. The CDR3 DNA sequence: TGTGCCAGCAGCGTCGGGACTACTTTCTACAATGAGCAGTTCTTC. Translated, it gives CASSVGTTFYNEQFF. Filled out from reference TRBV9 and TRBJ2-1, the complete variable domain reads DSGVTQTPKHLITATGQRVTLRCSPRSGDLSVYWYQQSLDQGLQFLIQYYNGEERAKGNILERFSAQQFPDLHSELNLSSLELGDSALYFCASSVGTTFYNEQFFGPGTRLTVL.

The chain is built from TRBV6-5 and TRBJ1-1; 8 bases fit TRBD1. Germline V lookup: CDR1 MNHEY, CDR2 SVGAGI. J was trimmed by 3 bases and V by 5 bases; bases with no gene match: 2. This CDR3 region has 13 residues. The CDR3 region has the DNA TGTGCCAGCAGTGAGACAGGGGACACTGAAGCTTTCTTT. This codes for CASSETGDTEAFF.

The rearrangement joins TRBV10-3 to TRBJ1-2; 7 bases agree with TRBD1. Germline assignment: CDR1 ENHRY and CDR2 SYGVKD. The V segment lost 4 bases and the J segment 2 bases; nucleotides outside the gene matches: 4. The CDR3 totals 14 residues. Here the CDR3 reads CAISGDRGNYGYTF. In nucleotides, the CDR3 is TGTGCCATCAGTGGGGACAGAGGGAACTATGGCTACACCTTC.

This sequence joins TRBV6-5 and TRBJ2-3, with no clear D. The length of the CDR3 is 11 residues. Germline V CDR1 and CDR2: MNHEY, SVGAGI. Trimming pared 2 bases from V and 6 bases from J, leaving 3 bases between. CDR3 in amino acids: CASSYRDTQYF. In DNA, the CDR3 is TGTGCCAGCAGTTACCGTGATACGCAGTATTTT.

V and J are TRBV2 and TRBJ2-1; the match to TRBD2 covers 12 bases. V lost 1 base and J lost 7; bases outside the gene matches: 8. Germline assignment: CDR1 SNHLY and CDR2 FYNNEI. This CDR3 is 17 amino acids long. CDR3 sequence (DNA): TGTGCCAGCAGTGAAGATCGGGGACTAGCGGGCCATAATGAGCAGTTCTTC. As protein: CASSEDRGLAGHNEQFF.